These 5 T cell receptor beta chains were sequenced from one sample in a study of cytomegalovirus exposure and HLA in healthy donors (dated by TCRdb to 2017 to 2019). The library relied on the immunoSEQ multiplex PCR assay. For the multiplex PCR, a mixture combining 60 forward primers for TCR Vbeta segments and 13 reverse primers for TCR Jbeta segments was used. TCRdb holds this immuneACCESS table with in-frame rearrangements only. Some clones are missing; in checked studies, unresolved V genes explain under half, and the rest has no known cause. This sample gives 100,000 to 150,000 clones in total; roughly 80% of them show up just once. The top ten clonotypes cover roughly 3.1% of the sample. Sequences were obtained from PBMCs. Receptors were obtained from a man younger than 40 in good health and CMV-seronegative.

The sample holds one count of this clone. This sequence joins TRBV30 and TRBJ2-1; the match to TRBD2 covers 7 bases. Germline CDR1 GTSNPN, CDR2 SVGIG (reference sequence). J gave up 6 bases and V 0 bases, and 8 bases lay outside the gene matches. CDR3 size: 15 residues. The CDR3: CAWSVRAGAGNEQFF. The CDR3 nucleotides read TGTGCCTGGAGTGTACGGGCGGGAGCGGGCAATGAGCAGTTCTTC.

Concerning this clone itself: The junction does not match germline at one end; this may be a read error. The sample has other DNA sequences that encode this CDR3 too. V is TRBV19 and J is TRBJ2-3; the D gene is possibly TRBD1 (5 bases). CDR3 length equals 14 residues. Germline CDR1 and CDR2: LNHDA and SQIVND (reference sequence). The CDR3 region is CASSIDLGPDTQYF. The CDR3 DNA reads TGTGCCAGTAGTATAGATCTGGGGCCAGATACGCAGTACTTT.

The rearrangement uses TRBV6-5 and TRBJ2-1; 8 positions match TRBD1. V gave up 5 bases and J gave up 5 bases; unmatched junction bases: 2. Germline lookup yields CDR1 MNHEY and CDR2 SVGAGI. The CDR3 length is 13 residues. CDR3 region: CASSGQGNNEQFF. As DNA, the CDR3 is TGTGCCAGCAGTGGACAGGGCAACAATGAGCAGTTCTTC.

A single count supports this clone. V gene TRBV10-3 combines with J gene TRBJ2-7; 9 bases are shared with TRBD2. The junction had 10 bases not matched to a gene; V was cut back by 6 bases and J by 4 bases. The CDR3 has 15 residues. From germline, CDR1 is ENHRY and CDR2 SYGVKD. The DNA of the CDR3 is TGTGCCATCAGCCCCGGGACTAGCATATATTACGAGCAGTACTTC. Its translation is CAISPGTSIYYEQYF.

This chain links TRBV4-3 with TRBJ1-2; TRBD1 matches at 7 bases. CDR1 and CDR2 (germline): LGHNA, YSLEER. The CDR3 extends over 13 amino acids. The V segment lost 2 bases and the J segment 8 bases; nucleotides outside the gene matches: 5. CDR3 residues: CASSQLQGGGYTF. The CDR3 nucleotides are TGCGCCAGCAGCCAATTACAAGGGGGCGGCTACACCTTC.